One sample yielded the 27 T cell receptor beta chains listed below, sequenced in a study of cytomegalovirus exposure and HLA in healthy donors. Produced via immunoSEQ multiplex PCR; TCRdb's table is partial and in-frame only. This table has 150,000 to 200,000 clones, approximately 82% appearing once. The sample taken for sequencing was PBMCs. The receptors were gathered from a woman under 40 in good health and CMV-seropositive.

The chain couples TRBV7-6 to TRBJ2-7; 9 bases are a match to TRBD2. This CDR3 has 15 residues. Losses at the gene ends were 5 bases for V and 5 bases for J; bases not matched to a gene: 10. CDR1 is SGHVS, CDR2 FNYEAQ, per germline. DNA of the CDR3: TGTGCCAGCAGCCCATATAGCGGGAGAGAACACGAGCAGTACTTC. Its translation is CASSPYSGREHEQYF.

The chain couples TRBV5-1 to TRBJ2-1; 9 bases are a match to TRBD1. CDR3 length: 14 amino acids. The V segment lost 7 bases and the J segment 1 base; nucleotides outside the gene matches: 3. The germline gives CDR1 SGHRS, CDR2 YFSETQ. This chain's CDR3 is CASSGQGSYNEQFF. The CDR3 DNA follows: TGCGCCAGCTCCGGACAGGGGTCCTACAATGAGCAGTTCTTC.

The J gene is TRBJ2-3, the V gene TRBV4-1, with TRBD2 matching over 8 bases. J gave up 2 bases and V 0 bases, and 7 bases lay outside the gene matches. Looked up from germline, CDR1 is MGHRA and CDR2 is YSYEKL. The CDR3 length is 17 residues. The CDR3 nucleotides are TGCGCCAGCAGCCAAGATGGGGCGGGAGGCCCCACAGATACGCAGTATTTT. Its protein is CASSQDGAGGPTDTQYF.

The rearrangement links TRBV5-1 to TRBJ1-2; possibly TRBD1 for D (6 bases). CDR3 length equals 15 residues. V lost 3 bases to trimming and J lost 4 bases, with 16 bases between them. Germline CDR1 and CDR2: SGHRS and YFSETQ. The CDR3 here is CASSSPDTGTYGYTF. The DNA for the CDR3 is TGCGCCAGCAGCTCCCCGGACACAGGGACCTATGGCTACACCTTC.

The chain links TRBV7-9 to TRBJ1-5; 7 nucleotides line up with TRBD1. Germline CDR1 is SEHNR and CDR2 is FQNEAQ (reference sequence). The CDR3 extends over 13 amino acids. The ends lost 4 bases at V and 6 bases at J; junction bases unmatched: 3. Here the CDR3 DNA reads TGTGCCAGCAGCTCAGGGGGGCTTCAGCCCCAGCATTTT. It is translated as CASSSGGLQPQHF.

V and J are TRBV6-1 and TRBJ2-5, with D hard to call. CDR1 MNHNS and CDR2 SASEGT come from the germline V gene. V dropped 4 bases and J dropped 2 bases, with 26 bases sitting between them. This CDR3 has 19 residues. This CDR3 reads CASSVRPSMVSTAQETQYF. CDR3 nucleotides: TGTGCCAGCAGTGTTCGACCCTCAATGGTTTCCACAGCTCAAGAGACCCAGTACTTC.

This clone occurred a few times. J is TRBJ1-1 and V is TRBV29-1; tentative D call: TRBD1 (6 bases). V was clipped by 5 bases and J by 3 bases, with 10 bases between them. Germline values: CDR1 SQVTM, CDR2 ANQGSEA. The CDR3 consists of 12 residues. The CDR3 here is CSVQGLYTEAFF. The DNA of the CDR3 is TGCAGCGTTCAGGGGCTATACACTGAAGCTTTCTTT.

The J gene is TRBJ2-2, the V gene TRBV16, with TRBD1 matching 8 bases. The CDR3 totals 14 residues. The V segment lost 9 bases and the J segment 6 bases; nucleotides outside the gene matches: 9. Looked up from germline, CDR1 is KGHSY and CDR2 is FQNENV. CDR3 loop: CASRQGKDAGELFF. CDR3 coding DNA: TGTGCCAGTCGACAGGGGAAGGATGCCGGGGAGCTGTTTTTT.

V usage is TRBV6-5 and J usage is TRBJ1-5; TRBD1 is a possible D gene (5 bases). The CDR3 loop spans 13 amino acids. CDR1 and CDR2 from the germline V gene are MNHEY and SVGAGI. Trimming stripped 5 bases from V and 6 bases from J, with 11 bases between. CDR3 sequence: CASSPGGTQPQHF. CDR3 nucleotides: TGTGCCAGCAGTCCTGGGGGGACTCAGCCCCAGCATTTT.

The V gene is TRBV27, the J gene TRBJ2-7, with unresolved D. The CDR3 has 17 residues. The germline V gene encodes CDR1 MNHEY and CDR2 SMNVEV (reference sequence). Trimming pared 8 bases from V and 3 bases from J, leaving 26 bases between. The CDR3 DNA is TGTGCCAGCGGTACCTACCTTAGGAGCCGCCTGGACTACGAGCAGTACTTC. Its translation: CASGTYLRSRLDYEQYF.

The chain uses TRBV28 and TRBJ1-4; possibly TRBD1 for D (6 bases). Germline-derived CDR1 and CDR2 are MDHEN and SYDVKM. The ends were cut back, 5 bases at V and 3 bases at J, with 10 bases in the middle. The CDR3 is 14 residues long. The CDR3 DNA sequence: TGTGCCAGCAGTGATCAGGGGTCTAATGAAAAACTGTTTTTT. Translating gives CASSDQGSNEKLFF. Looking up the rest from reference TRBV28 and TRBJ1-4 gives the full variable domain: DVKVTQSSRYLVKRTGEKVFLECVQDMDHENMFWYRQDPGLGLRLIYFSYDVKMKEKGDIPEGYSVSREKKERFSLILESASTNQTSMYLCASSDQGSNEKLFFGSGTQLSVL.

This sequence joins TRBV25-1 and TRBJ2-5; 7 bases agree with TRBD2. The V and J ends lost 0 bases and 5 bases, in that order; junction bases with no gene match: 0. CDR1 and CDR2 from the germline V gene are MGHDK and SYGVNS. CDR3 length equals 13 residues. The CDR3 sequence: CASSEYGRETQYF. The CDR3 coding sequence is TGTGCCAGCAGTGAATACGGGAGGGAGACCCAGTACTTC.

The chain uses TRBV7-6 and TRBJ2-7; weak D call: TRBD1 (5 bases). V was shortened by 1 base and J by 0 bases, with 13 bases between the two germline ends. Germline V gene lookup returns CDR1 SGHVS and CDR2 FNYEAQ. This CDR3 region has 16 residues. The CDR3: CASSLGWGRSSYEQYF. The DNA for the CDR3 is TGTGCCAGCAGCTTAGGATGGGGCCGGAGCTCCTACGAGCAGTACTTC. Full variable domain (remainder filled in from reference TRBV7-6 and TRBJ2-7): GAGVSQSPRYKVTKRGQDVALRCDPISGHVSLYWYRQALGQGPEFLTYFNYEAQQDKSGLPNDRFSAERPEGSISTLTIQRTEQRDSAMYRCASSLGWGRSSYEQYFGPGTRLTVT.

The chain joins TRBV5-6 to TRBJ2-1; TRBD2 agrees at 13 bases. V dropped 1 base and J dropped 7; count of bases not matched to a gene: 5. CDR1 and CDR2 (germline): SGHDT, YYEEEE. This CDR3 comprises 16 residues. The CDR3 reads CASSLRTSGSWNEQFF. In DNA, the CDR3 is TGTGCCAGCAGCTTGCGGACTAGCGGGAGTTGGAATGAGCAGTTCTTC.

The gene calls are TRBV7-4 and TRBJ1-2, with D possibly TRBD1 on 5 matching bases. The V gene lost 1 base and the J gene lost 8 bases, with 14 bases spanning the gap. CDR3 length: 14 residues. Germline V gives CDR1 SGHVT, CDR2 SQSDAQ. CDR3 sequence (DNA): TGTGCCAGCAGCTTAGTTTCTGGGGCAGGGGGCTACACCTTC. It specifies CASSLVSGAGGYTF.

This clone was seen only once. The CDR3: CASRGLDSQETQYF. For the CDR3, the DNA is TGTGCCAGCAGGGGGCTGGACAGCCAAGAGACCCAGTACTTC. J is TRBJ2-5 and V is TRBV2; D might be TRBD1 (6 bases). Trimming took off 6 bases at V and 1 base at J, with 12 bases between the two ends. CDR3 size: 14 residues. CDR1 is SNHLY and CDR2 is FYNNEI in the germline V gene. Supplemented by reference TRBV2 and TRBJ2-5, the full variable domain reads EPEVTQTPSHQVTQMGQEVILRCVPISNHLYFYWYRQILGQKVEFLVSFYNNEISEKSEIFDDQFSVERPDGSNFTLKIRSTKLEDSAMYFCASRGLDSQETQYFGPGTRLLVL.

This clone has just a few counts. The sample carries other DNA sequences with the same CDR3. The V call is TRBV20-1, the J call TRBJ2-7; perhaps TRBD1 as D (5 bases). This CDR3 has 11 amino acids. V dropped 5 bases and J dropped 4 bases, with 9 bases sitting between them. Germline-derived CDR1 and CDR2 are DFQATT and SNEGSKA (reference sequence). CDR3 amino acids: CSAPQGYEQYF. As DNA, the CDR3 is TGCAGTGCTCCGCAGGGTTACGAGCAGTACTTC.

The V gene is TRBV11-2, the J gene TRBJ1-2, with D possibly being TRBD1 (5 bases). The CDR3 sequence is 15 residues long. The germline V gene encodes CDR1 SGHAT and CDR2 FQNNGV. Trimming stripped 6 bases from V and 8 bases from J, with 22 bases between. CDR3 coding DNA: TGTGCCAGCAGTTTGGAGCAGGGAAGAGTAAGAGGCTACACCTTC. This encodes CASSLEQGRVRGYTF.

A word on this clone: At the DNA level, this CDR3 is encoded by other sequences in the same sample as well. This chain uses TRBV7-9 with TRBJ1-2, with 9 bases identical to TRBD1. J lost 4 bases, V lost 5 bases, and 5 bases had no gene match. In germline, CDR1 is SEHNR, CDR2 FQNEAQ (reference sequence). The CDR3 contains 14 residues. DNA of the CDR3: TGTGCCAGCAGCCCAACAGGGGGCGGCTATGGCTACACCTTC. It translates to CASSPTGGGYGYTF.

V and J are TRBV11-2 and TRBJ2-7; 7 nucleotides agree with TRBD2. The J segment lost 3 bases and the V segment lost 3 bases, leaving 11 bases of the junction unmatched. Germline loops: CDR1 SGHAT, CDR2 FQNNGV. The CDR3 contains 16 residues. The CDR3 coding sequence is TGTGCCAGCAGCTTGGGGAGTTCGCGGGAGTACTACGAGCAGTACTTC. Amino acids: CASSLGSSREYYEQYF.

The genes are TRBV19 and TRBJ2-3; 8 positions match TRBD2. Germline V gene sequence: CDR1 LNHDA, CDR2 SQIVND (reference sequence). The CDR3 is 14 residues long. The J segment lost 4 bases and the V segment lost 6 bases, leaving 6 bases of the junction unmatched. In nucleotides, the CDR3 is TGTGCCAGTAGGGAGCGGGAGTTCCCAGATACGCAGTATTTT. Translation: CASREREFPDTQYF.

This clone was detected ten times or more. J is TRBJ2-1 and V is TRBV7-3; TRBD2 matches 13 bases. The V and J ends lost 6 bases and 10 bases, in that order; junction bases with no gene match: 9. Germline V lookup: CDR1 SGHTA, CDR2 FQGTGA. CDR3 size: 15 residues. In DNA form, the CDR3 reads TGTGCCAGCAGTCCCAACCGGGGACTAGCGGGAGAGCAGTTCTTC. Translated: CASSPNRGLAGEQFF.

The J gene is TRBJ1-5, the V gene TRBV28; no definite D call. Between the trimmed V and J ends, which lost 6 bases and 9 bases, there was a span of 12 bases. The CDR3 sequence is 12 residues long. CDR1 MDHEN and CDR2 SYDVKM come from the germline V gene. CDR3 in amino acids: CASSRHSSPQHF. The CDR3 coding sequence is TGTGCCAGCAGCCGCCACTCCTCGCCCCAGCATTTT.

In this sample, this clone turned up once. This sequence joins TRBV5-4 and TRBJ2-6; 10 bases fit TRBD1. The CDR3 is 17 residues long. The V and J ends lost 5 bases and 1 base, in that order; junction bases with no gene match: 6. Germline V lookup: CDR1 SGHNT, CDR2 YYREEE (reference sequence). The chain's CDR3 is CASRLGTGESGANVLTF. In DNA, the CDR3 is TGTGCCAGCAGACTGGGGACAGGGGAATCTGGGGCCAACGTCCTGACTTTC.

The chain has TRBV15 and TRBJ2-1, with a possible D match to TRBD2 (5 bases). Per the germline V gene, CDR1 is LNHNV and CDR2 is YYDKDF (reference sequence). The CDR3 sequence is 17 residues long. V dropped 3 bases and J dropped 0 bases, with 15 bases sitting between them. The CDR3 reads CATSRKLPRASYNEQFF. The CDR3 nucleotides are TGTGCCACCAGCAGGAAATTACCGAGGGCCTCCTACAATGAGCAGTTCTTC.

This chain uses TRBV29-1 with TRBJ1-5; perhaps TRBD1 as D (5 bases). Per the germline V gene, CDR1 is SQVTM and CDR2 is ANQGSEA. The CDR3 loop spans 14 amino acids. Trimming pared 3 bases from V and 5 bases from J, leaving 14 bases between. CDR3: CSVDLGGVDQPQHF. As DNA, the CDR3 is TGCAGCGTTGATCTGGGAGGGGTCGATCAGCCCCAGCATTTT.

The J gene is TRBJ2-1, the V gene TRBV7-9, with D unresolved. Germline lookup yields CDR1 SEHNR and CDR2 FQNEAQ (reference sequence). With 5 bases removed from V and 6 bases from J, the gap between germline ends came to 17 bases. The CDR3 loop spans 15 amino acids. CDR3 bases: TGTGCCAGCAGCACGGAAGCGACCCTACGCAATGAGCAGTTCTTC. It codes for CASSTEATLRNEQFF.